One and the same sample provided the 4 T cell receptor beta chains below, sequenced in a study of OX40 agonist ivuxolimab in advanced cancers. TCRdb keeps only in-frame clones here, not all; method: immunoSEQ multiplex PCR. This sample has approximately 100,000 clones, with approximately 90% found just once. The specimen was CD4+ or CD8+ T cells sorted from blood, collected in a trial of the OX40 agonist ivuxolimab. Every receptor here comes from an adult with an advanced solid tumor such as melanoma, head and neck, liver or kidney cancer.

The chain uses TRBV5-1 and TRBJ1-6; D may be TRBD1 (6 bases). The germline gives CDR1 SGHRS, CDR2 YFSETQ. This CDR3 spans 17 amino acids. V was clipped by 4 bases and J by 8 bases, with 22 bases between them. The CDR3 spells CASSLTGGPKRDSPLHF. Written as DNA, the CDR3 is TGCGCCAGCAGCCTCACGGGGGGCCCTAAGAGGGATTCACCCCTCCACTTT.

CDR3 DNA: TGCGCCAGCTCTCGGACAGGGGAGTCCTACGAGCAGTACTTC. Its translation is CASSRTGESYEQYF. The rearrangement links TRBV5-1 to TRBJ2-7, with 9 bases that match TRBD1. This CDR3 spans 14 amino acids. The ends lost 7 bases at V and 1 base at J; junction bases unmatched: 6. Germline CDR1 reads SGHRS; CDR2 reads YFSETQ. Full variable domain (remainder filled in from reference TRBV5-1 and TRBJ2-7): KAGVTQTPRYLIKTRGQQVTLSCSPISGHRSVSWYQQTPGQGLQFLFEYFSETQRNKGNFPGRFSGRQFSNSRSEMNVSTLELGDSALYLCASSRTGESYEQYFGPGTRLTVT.

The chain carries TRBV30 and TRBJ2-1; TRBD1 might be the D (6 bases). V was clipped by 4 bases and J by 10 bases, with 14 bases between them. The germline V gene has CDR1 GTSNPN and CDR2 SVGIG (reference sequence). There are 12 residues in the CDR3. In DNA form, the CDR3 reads TGTGCCTGGACTACCAGGGGCTACGAGCAGTTCTTC. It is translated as CAWTTRGYEQFF.

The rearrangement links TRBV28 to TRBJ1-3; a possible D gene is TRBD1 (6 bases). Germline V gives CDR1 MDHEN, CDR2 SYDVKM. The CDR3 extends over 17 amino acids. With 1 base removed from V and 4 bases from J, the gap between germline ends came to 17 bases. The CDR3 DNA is TGTGCCAGCAGTTTATACGTTCCGGGGGCGGCCGGAAACACCATATATTTT. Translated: CASSLYVPGAAGNTIYF.